One and the same sample provided the 22 T cell receptor beta chains below, sequenced in a study of blood T cells in healthy people across ages. Alongside a J-beta primer mix, a sample-barcoded 5' primer served in a second PCR lasting about 7 to 12 cycles. Each CDR3 protein is one row after TCRdb ran MiXCR on the 5' RACE reads. The data show around 500,000 distinct CDR3 sequences, under 55% seen once. The sample taken for sequencing was blood. These receptors all stem from a man older than 75 in good health.

This chain's CDR3 is CASSQTGLAGDYEQYF. Here the CDR3 DNA reads TGCGCCAGCAGCCAAACGGGACTAGCGGGAGACTACGAGCAGTACTTC. The chain has TRBV4-3 and TRBJ2-7; 14 bases are a match to TRBD2. CDR1 and CDR2 (germline): LGHNA, YSLEER. This CDR3 is built from 16 residues. V trimming: 2 bases; J trimming: 3 bases; junction bases outside the gene matches: 3.

This clonotype was detected ten times or more. J is TRBJ2-7 and V is TRBV6-6; D is possibly TRBD2 (5 bases). The CDR3 runs 12 residues. Between the trimmed V and J ends, which lost 0 bases and 7 bases, there was a span of 7 bases. The V gene's germline CDR1 is MNHNY and CDR2 SVGAGI (reference sequence). CDR3 residues: CASSYSREEQYF. CDR3 sequence (DNA): TGTGCCAGCAGTTACTCGAGGGAGGAGCAGTACTTC.

The chain carries TRBV20-1 and TRBJ2-6; TRBD1 matches 8 bases. Germline V gene sequence: CDR1 DFQATT, CDR2 SNEGSKA (reference sequence). V trimming: 6 bases; J trimming: 0 bases; junction bases outside the gene matches: 10. CDR3 length equals 17 residues. CDR3 nucleotide sequence: TGCAGTGCCATTCCGGGACAGGCGAGCTCTGGGGCCAACGTCCTGACTTTC. Encoded protein: CSAIPGQASSGANVLTF.

V and J are TRBV7-6 and TRBJ1-6; D remains ambiguous. The V and J ends lost 4 bases and 6 bases respectively, with 16 bases between them. CDR3 size: 16 residues. Germline loops: CDR1 SGHVS, CDR2 FNYEAQ. CDR3 loop: CASSSLRRNVNSPLHF. In DNA form, the CDR3 reads TGTGCCAGCAGCTCTCTTCGACGGAATGTTAATTCACCCCTCCACTTT. The whole variable domain, filled in from reference TRBV7-6 and TRBJ1-6, reads GAGVSQSPRYKVTKRGQDVALRCDPISGHVSLYWYRQALGQGPEFLTYFNYEAQQDKSGLPNDRFSAERPEGSISTLTIQRTEQRDSAMYRCASSSLRRNVNSPLHFGNGTRLTVT.

This clonotype was seen more than once but under ten times. The J gene is TRBJ1-6, the V gene TRBV7-9; D is ambiguous. The CDR3 loop spans 14 amino acids. Germline V lookup: CDR1 SEHNR, CDR2 FQNEAQ (reference sequence). V was pared by 5 bases and J by 4 bases, with 9 bases between. CDR3 residues: CASSIDMYNSPLHF. The DNA for the CDR3 is TGTGCCAGCAGCATCGACATGTATAATTCACCCCTCCACTTT.

This clonotype was picked up one time. This chain joins TRBV12-3 or TRBV12-4 and TRBJ2-1; 12 bases fit TRBD2. This CDR3 comprises 16 residues. V lost 3 bases to trimming and J lost 8 bases; unmatched junction nucleotides: 8. The CDR3 bases are TGTGCCAGCAGTTTTCCCCTAGCGGGAGGGAACGATGAGCAGTTCTTC. It yields the protein CASSFPLAGGNDEQFF.

The chain uses TRBV24-1 and TRBJ2-5; 15 bases are shared with TRBD2. The V segment lost 3 bases and the J segment 5 bases; nucleotides outside the gene matches: 6. The germline CDR1 and CDR2 sequences are KGHDR and SFDVKD. The CDR3 sequence is 17 residues long. Written as DNA, the CDR3 is TGTGCCACCAGTGATCGGACTAGCGGGAGGGCCAGGGAGACCCAGTACTTC. Encoded protein: CATSDRTSGRARETQYF.

The J gene is TRBJ2-7, the V gene TRBV9; TRBD1 aligns across 8 bases. The CDR3 has 15 amino acids. The V gene's germline CDR1 is SGDLS and CDR2 YYNGEE. The trim removed 0 bases at V and 4 bases at J, leaving 6 bases unmatched. CDR3 DNA sequence: TGTGCCAGCAGCGTAGATGGGACAGGCACTTACGAGCAGTACTTC. Encoded protein: CASSVDGTGTYEQYF.

The genes are TRBV12-3 or TRBV12-4 and TRBJ2-1; tentative D call: TRBD1 (5 bases). With 6 bases removed from V and 2 bases from J, the gap between germline ends came to 11 bases. The CDR3 covers 14 residues. CDR3: CASSRRVAYNEQFF. CDR3 nucleotides: TGTGCCAGCAGCCGCAGGGTGGCCTACAATGAGCAGTTCTTC.

The chain carries TRBV7-9 and TRBJ1-5; perhaps TRBD1 as D (6 bases). Per the germline V gene, CDR1 is SEHNR and CDR2 is FQNEAQ (reference sequence). V dropped 6 bases and J dropped 4 bases, with 16 bases sitting between them. The CDR3 totals 15 residues. The CDR3 protein is CASSYAQGGNQPQHF. The CDR3 nucleotides are TGTGCCAGCAGTTATGCACAGGGTGGGAATCAGCCCCAGCATTTT. Using reference TRBV7-9 and TRBJ1-5 for the parts outside the CDR3, the full variable domain is DTGVSQNPRHKITKRGQNVTFRCDPISEHNRLYWYRQTLGQGPEFLTYFQNEAQLEKSRLLSDRFSAERPKGSFSTLEIQRTEQGDSAMYLCASSYAQGGNQPQHFGDGTRLSIL.

V usage is TRBV28 and J usage is TRBJ2-3; 9 bases match TRBD2. With 6 bases clipped from V and 0 bases from J, the junction kept 4 bases outside the gene matches. The CDR3 is made up of 15 amino acids. In germline, CDR1 is MDHEN, CDR2 SYDVKM. The CDR3 region is CASRMAGGSTDTQYF. The CDR3 bases are TGTGCCAGCAGGATGGCGGGGGGGAGCACAGATACGCAGTATTTT. The variable domain in full, with the rest retrieved from reference TRBV28 and TRBJ2-3, is DVKVTQSSRYLVKRTGEKVFLECVQDMDHENMFWYRQDPGLGLRLIYFSYDVKMKEKGDIPEGYSVSREKKERFSLILESASTNQTSMYLCASRMAGGSTDTQYFGPGTRLTVL.

V usage is TRBV29-1 and J usage is TRBJ2-5; possibly TRBD2 for D (5 bases). Deletions cut 4 bases from V and 11 bases from J, with 23 bases between. Germline V CDR1 and CDR2: SQVTM, ANQGSEA. This CDR3 has 14 amino acids. Here the CDR3 reads CSVVETRVRDEQYF. The CDR3 DNA reads TGCAGCGTTGTAGAAACTAGAGTTCGGGATGAGCAGTACTTC.

This chain links TRBV28 with TRBJ2-1; 12 bases align to TRBD1. Germline values: CDR1 MDHEN, CDR2 SYDVKM. The CDR3 extends over 15 amino acids. After removal of 3 bases from V and 8 bases from J, the junction contained 5 bases not matched to a gene. CDR3 protein: CASSLRGTGGDEQFF. DNA for the CDR3: TGTGCCAGCAGTTTGCGTGGGACAGGGGGCGATGAGCAGTTCTTC.

The V and J genes are TRBV24-1 and TRBJ2-1; D gene ambiguous. The end of the DNA aligns better with TRBJ2-7, so the J call may be wrong. This CDR3 has 17 amino acids. Germline assignment: CDR1 KGHDR and CDR2 SFDVKD. The CDR3 protein is CATSDSSTAAGYNEQYF. DNA of the CDR3: TGTGCCACCAGTGATTCAAGCACGGCGGCCGGCTACAATGAGCAGTACTTC.

The V call is TRBV20-1, the J call TRBJ1-5, with 7 bases identical to TRBD1. Germline V gene data show CDR1 as DFQATT and CDR2 as SNEGSKA (reference sequence). After removal of 0 bases from V and 5 bases from J, the junction contained 4 bases not matched to a gene. The CDR3 sequence is 14 residues long. The CDR3 loop reads CSARDGTVDQPQHF. The CDR3 DNA reads as TGCAGTGCTAGAGACGGGACAGTAGATCAGCCCCAGCATTTT.

This clonotype was seen a single time. In DNA, the CDR3 is TGTGCCAGCAACCGGGACCGTGGGCCCTACGAGCAGTACTTC. Amino acid sequence: CASNRDRGPYEQYF. The rearrangement joins TRBV2 to TRBJ2-7; D may match TRBD1 or TRBD2 (5 bases each). This CDR3 has 14 amino acids. CDR1 is SNHLY and CDR2 is FYNNEI in the germline V gene. V gave up 7 bases and J gave up 2 bases, with 15 bases separating them.

This clonotype turned up a few times. This chain connects TRBV11-2 to TRBJ2-5; 8 bases align to TRBD1. TRBJ2-7 matches the DNA end more closely, so the J call is doubtful. CDR3 length: 14 residues. CDR1 is SGHAT and CDR2 is FQNNGV in the germline V gene. The DNA for the CDR3 is TGTGCCAGCAGCTCCCGGACAGGGCTGTCCGAGCAGTACTTC. Translated, it gives CASSSRTGLSEQYF.

The rearrangement links TRBV5-1 to TRBJ2-3; 7 positions agree with TRBD1. This CDR3 has 14 residues. In germline, CDR1 is SGHRS, CDR2 YFSETQ. The V gene end was trimmed by 5 bases and the J gene end by 2 bases; junction bases not matched to a gene: 5. In DNA form, the CDR3 reads TGCGCCAGCAGTACAGGGGCGGCCACAGATACGCAGTATTTT. Translated: CASSTGAATDTQYF. The complete variable domain, with remaining parts taken from reference TRBV5-1 and TRBJ2-3, reads KAGVTQTPRYLIKTRGQQVTLSCSPISGHRSVSWYQQTPGQGLQFLFEYFSETQRNKGNFPGRFSGRQFSNSRSEMNVSTLELGDSALYLCASSTGAATDTQYFGPGTRLTVL.

The chain is built from TRBV5-1 and TRBJ1-1; a weak D match, TRBD1 (5 bases). Germline V CDR1 and CDR2: SGHRS, YFSETQ. The CDR3 totals 11 residues. The germline V and J ends were trimmed by 5 bases and 5 bases, with 7 bases remaining between them. CDR3 loop: CASRRQTEAFF. The CDR3 nucleotides read TGCGCCAGCAGGAGACAGACTGAAGCTTTCTTT.

This clonotype has just a few counts. An end of the junction does not agree with germline; a read error may underlie this. The chain recombines TRBV7-3 with TRBJ2-5, with a possible D match to TRBD2 (6 bases). Germline V gives CDR1 SGHTA, CDR2 FQGTGA. The CDR3 runs 14 residues. The CDR3 bases are TGTGCCAGCGGCTTTACTAGCTCCCCAGAGACCCAGTACTTC. Amino acids: CASGFTSSPETQYF.

The V call is TRBV12-3 or TRBV12-4, the J call TRBJ2-1, with D possibly being TRBD1 (5 bases). Trimming pared 3 bases from V and 6 bases from J, leaving 12 bases between. The CDR3 contains 14 residues. The CDR3: CASSFVGHVNEQFF. The CDR3 bases are TGTGCCAGCAGTTTCGTAGGACACGTCAATGAGCAGTTCTTC.

The CDR3 is CASSPRTGGTTDTQYF. The CDR3 DNA follows: TGTGCCAGCTCACCCAGGACAGGGGGGACCACAGATACGCAGTATTTT. This rearrangement joins TRBV18 to TRBJ2-3; 10 bases line up with TRBD1. V lost 3 bases to trimming and J lost 2 bases; unmatched junction nucleotides: 5. CDR3 length: 16 residues. Germline V gene data show CDR1 as KGHSH and CDR2 as LQKENI. The complete variable domain, with remaining parts taken from reference TRBV18 and TRBJ2-3, reads NAGVMQNPRHLVRRRGQEARLRCSPMKGHSHVYWYRQLPEEGLKFMVYLQKENIIDESGMPKERFSAEFPKEGPSILRIQQVVRGDSAAYFCASSPRTGGTTDTQYFGPGTRLTVL.